A selection of T cell receptor beta chains follows, all from one sample in a study of T cell responses to AZD1222 COVID-19 vaccine. The table came from immunoSEQ multiplex PCR; TCRdb's copy has only in-frame clones and leaves some out. The profile shows about 98,000 clones, approximately 81% of them singletons. The source was peripheral blood, collected on day 0 of AZD1222 vaccination. These receptor sequences come from an adult in good health. Both conserved end residues are part of each CDR3. A D gene is named only where the DNA matches it firmly. The size entry is marked missing in some rows and otherwise reads once, few, many or a size class.

V gene: TRBV3-1/TRBV3-2
J gene: TRBJ2-1
D gene: TRBD2
clone size: .
CDR3 protein: CASSQGPGLAGYEQFF
CDR3 DNA: TGTGCCAGCAGCCAAGGTCCGGGACTAGCGGGCTATGAGCAGTTCTTC

V gene: TRBV19
J gene: TRBJ1-3
D gene: .
clone size: .
CDR3 protein: CASMVRGRSGNTIYF
CDR3 DNA: TGTGCCAGTATGGTCCGGGGAAGATCTGGAAACACCATATATTTT

V gene: TRBV7-9
J gene: TRBJ1-2
D gene: .
clone size: .
CDR3 protein: CASSLESNARANYGYTF
CDR3 DNA: TGTGCCAGCAGCTTAGAGTCCAACGCCAGAGCTAACTATGGCTACACCTTC

V gene: TRBV5-1
J gene: TRBJ2-2
D gene: TRBD2
clone size: .
CDR3 protein: CASSPGTINTGELFF
CDR3 DNA: TGCGCCAGCAGCCCCGGGACTATTAACACCGGGGAGCTGTTTTTT

V gene: TRBV4-2
J gene: TRBJ2-7
D gene: TRBD1
clone size: .
CDR3 protein: CASSPGGTGLSYEQYF
CDR3 DNA: TGTGCCAGCAGCCCAGGGGGGACAGGGCTCTCCTACGAGCAGTACTTC

V gene: TRBV15
J gene: TRBJ1-1
D gene: .
clone size: .
CDR3 protein: CATSRDMGGRGTEAFF
CDR3 DNA: TGTGCCACCAGCAGAGATATGGGGGGCCGCGGCACTGAAGCTTTCTTT

V gene: TRBV21-1
J gene: TRBJ2-3
D gene: .
clone size: .
CDR3 protein: CASKTKPRGTQYF
CDR3 DNA: TGTGCCAGCAAAACAAAGCCTCGAGGCACGCAGTATTTT

V gene: TRBV5-4
J gene: TRBJ2-6
D gene: .
clone size: .
CDR3 protein: CASADYVRQSRANVLTF
CDR3 DNA: TGTGCCAGCGCTGACTACGTAAGACAAAGTCGGGCCAACGTCCTGACTTTC

V gene: TRBV11-2
J gene: TRBJ1-4
D gene: .
clone size: .
CDR3 protein: CASSLDRKNEKLFF
CDR3 DNA: TGTGCCAGCAGCTTGGACAGAAAGAATGAAAAACTGTTTTTT

V gene: TRBV4-2
J gene: TRBJ2-5
D gene: .
clone size: .
CDR3 protein: CASSQYAGQQETQYF
CDR3 DNA: TGTGCCAGCAGCCAGTATGCCGGTCAGCAAGAGACCCAGTACTTC

V gene: TRBV5-1
J gene: TRBJ1-2
D gene: TRBD1
clone size: .
CDR3 protein: CASSSTGGYGYTF
CDR3 DNA: TGCGCCAGCAGCTCAACAGGGGGCTATGGCTACACCTTC

V gene: TRBV6-4
J gene: TRBJ2-1
D gene: .
clone size: .
CDR3 protein: CASSDSAENNEQFF
CDR3 DNA: TGTGCCAGCAGTGACTCGGCCGAGAACAATGAGCAGTTCTTC

V gene: TRBV30
J gene: TRBJ1-1
D gene: .
clone size: .
CDR3 protein: CAWRTLMNTEAFF
CDR3 DNA: TGTGCCTGGAGAACGTTAATGAACACTGAAGCTTTCTTT

V gene: TRBV19
J gene: TRBJ2-3
D gene: .
clone size: .
CDR3 protein: CASSARVDLPDTQYF
CDR3 DNA: TGTGCCAGTAGTGCGAGGGTCGACCTCCCAGATACGCAGTATTTT

V gene: TRBV7-7
J gene: TRBJ2-2
D gene: .
clone size: .
CDR3 protein: CASSLAAGLETGELFF
CDR3 DNA: TGTGCTAGCAGCTTAGCTGCCGGATTAGAGACCGGGGAGCTGTTTTTT

V gene: TRBV4-1
J gene: TRBJ2-1
D gene: .
clone size: .
CDR3 protein: CASSQESAGPYNEQFF
CDR3 DNA: TGCGCCAGCAGCCAAGAGTCGGCAGGGCCCTACAATGAGCAGTTCTTC

V gene: TRBV5-8
J gene: TRBJ1-5
D gene: .
clone size: .
CDR3 protein: CASSLQGYSNQPQHF
CDR3 DNA: TGTGCCAGCAGCTTGCAAGGGTATAGCAATCAGCCCCAGCATTTT

V gene: TRBV6-5
J gene: TRBJ2-5
D gene: TRBD1
clone size: .
CDR3 protein: CASSYWDRGDQETQYF
CDR3 DNA: TGTGCCAGCAGTTACTGGGACAGGGGTGACCAAGAGACCCAGTACTTC

V gene: TRBV25-1
J gene: TRBJ1-2
D gene: .
clone size: .
CDR3 protein: CASSWEVSGYTF
CDR3 DNA: TGTGCCAGCAGTTGGGAGGTTTCCGGCTACACCTTC

V gene: TRBV19
J gene: TRBJ1-6
D gene: TRBD1
clone size: .
CDR3 protein: CASSERHEGALSPLHF
CDR3 DNA: TGTGCCAGTAGTGAGCGTCATGAGGGGGCGCTTTCACCCCTCCACTTT

V gene: TRBV4-2
J gene: TRBJ1-1
D gene: .
clone size: .
CDR3 protein: CASSQVNRVGNTEAFF
CDR3 DNA: TGTGCCAGCAGCCAAGTGAACAGGGTGGGGAACACTGAAGCTTTCTTT

V gene: TRBV2
J gene: TRBJ2-3
D gene: .
clone size: .
CDR3 protein: CASRRTDPTDTQYF
CDR3 DNA: TGTGCCAGCAGAAGGACAGACCCCACAGATACGCAGTATTTT

V gene: TRBV6-2/TRBV6-3
J gene: TRBJ1-2
D gene: .
clone size: .
CDR3 protein: CASSQQIPATFYGYTF
CDR3 DNA: TGTGCCAGCAGTCAACAGATTCCGGCGACCTTTTATGGCTACACCTTC

V gene: TRBV11-3
J gene: TRBJ2-7
D gene: TRBD2
clone size: few
CDR3 protein: CASSSRGTSGTTYEQYF
CDR3 DNA: TGTGCCAGCAGCTCCCGGGGGACTAGCGGGACCACGTACGAGCAGTACTTC

V gene: TRBV7-8
J gene: TRBJ1-3
D gene: .
clone size: .
CDR3 protein: CASARGQFSGNTIYF
CDR3 DNA: TGTGCCAGCGCCCGAGGACAATTCTCTGGAAACACCATATATTTT

V gene: TRBV9
J gene: TRBJ2-2
D gene: TRBD2
clone size: .
CDR3 protein: CASSFPRGGAGELFF
CDR3 DNA: TGTGCCAGCAGCTTCCCCCGGGGGGGCGCCGGGGAGCTGTTTTTT

V gene: TRBV19
J gene: TRBJ1-2
D gene: .
clone size: .
CDR3 protein: CASSIVNVAYGYTF
CDR3 DNA: TGTGCCAGTAGTATAGTAAACGTCGCCTATGGCTACACCTTC

V gene: TRBV7-2
J gene: TRBJ2-7
D gene: TRBD1
clone size: few
CDR3 protein: CASRWTGTDYEQYF
CDR3 DNA: TGTGCCAGCAGGTGGACAGGTACTGACTACGAGCAGTACTTC

V gene: TRBV18
J gene: TRBJ1-6
D gene: .
clone size: .
CDR3 protein: CASSTNWGEGLHF
CDR3 DNA: TGTGCCAGCTCAACGAATTGGGGGGAAGGCCTCCACTTT

V gene: TRBV6-5
J gene: TRBJ2-7
D gene: TRBD2
clone size: once
CDR3 protein: CASSIAGGYEQYF
CDR3 DNA: TGTGCCAGCAGTATAGCGGGAGGCTACGAGCAGTACTTC

V gene: TRBV28
J gene: TRBJ1-1
D gene: TRBD1
clone size: .
CDR3 protein: CASSKDRGGTEAFF
CDR3 DNA: TGTGCCAGCAGTAAGGACAGGGGTGGCACTGAAGCTTTCTTT

V gene: TRBV6-5
J gene: TRBJ1-5
D gene: .
clone size: .
CDR3 protein: CASRDLTGNQPQHF
CDR3 DNA: TGTGCCAGCAGAGACCTGACAGGTAATCAGCCCCAGCATTTT

V gene: TRBV24-1
J gene: TRBJ2-1
D gene: .
clone size: .
CDR3 protein: CATSDLQQAYNEQFF
CDR3 DNA: TGTGCCACCAGTGATTTGCAGCAGGCATACAATGAGCAGTTCTTC